This T cell receptor (beta chain) was captured by sequencing in a study of shared clonotypes between healthy human individuals. The CDR3 is 17 residues long. Germline CDR1 reads LNHNV; CDR2 reads YYDKDF (reference sequence). Trimming took off 4 bases at V and 2 bases at J, with 20 bases between the two ends. This table comes from immunoSEQ multiplex PCR, and its TCRdb copy is limited to in-frame clones, with some not included. The sample shows 2 million to 3 million clones, roughly 93% of them seen only once. The clonotype comes from a man younger than 35 in good health. Some clones in this sample may be carry-over from other donors' samples. The sample taken for sequencing was naive CD4+ T cells from PBMCs. Regarding subset: CD45RA+ positively selected. The chain carries TRBV15 and TRBJ1-2; possible D gene TRBD1, 6 bases. This CDR3 reads CATSKGGVGLSNYGYTF. DNA for the CDR3: TGTGCCACCAGCAAGGGGGGTGTTGGACTTTCGAACTATGGCTACACCTTC.